A selection of T cell receptor beta chains follows, all from one sample in a study of PD-L1 blockade in urothelial cancer. TCRdb's copy holds only in-frame clones and misses some; the assay was immunoSEQ multiplex PCR. The sample contains tens of thousands of clones, about 85% of which appear only once. Here the sequenced sample was PBMCs, taken around atezolizumab (anti-PD-L1) treatment. The receptors shown here come from a man aged 55-75 years with urothelial cancer. Each CDR3 is given with its conserved first and last residue. D genes are given only for firm matches. Size is omitted from some rows. Given values are once, few, many or a class for expanded clones.

CDR3 DNA | CDR3 protein | V gene | clone size | D gene | J gene
TGTGCCAGCAGTTTCGGGACAGGATATCAGCCCCAGCATTTT | CASSFGTGYQPQHF | TRBV28 | - | TRBD1 | TRBJ1-5
TGTGCCAGCAGTTGGCAGGGGTTGGAGCAGTACTTC | CASSWQGLEQYF | TRBV28 | - | - | TRBJ2-7
TGTGCCAGCAGCCAAGCACTAGCGGGGACTGGGACCCAGTACTTC | CASSQALAGTGTQYF | TRBV4-2 | - | TRBD2 | TRBJ2-5
TGTGCCAGCAGCGCTGGACTAGCGGGGGGGCCCTACAATGAGCAGTTCTTC | CASSAGLAGGPYNEQFF | TRBV9 | - | TRBD2 | TRBJ2-1
TGTGCCAGCAGCGTAGTTCCCGGGGGGCAAAACATTCAGTACTTC | CASSVVPGGQNIQYF | TRBV9 | - | - | TRBJ2-4
TGTGCCAGCAGCTTCGGGACAGAGAACACCGGGGAGCTGTTTTTT | CASSFGTENTGELFF | TRBV7-3 | once | TRBD1 | TRBJ2-2
TGCGCCAGCAGCCCCGCGAGCGGGGAGTACAATGAGCAGTTCTTC | CASSPASGEYNEQFF | TRBV4-1 | - | TRBD2 | TRBJ2-1
TGTGCCAGCAGCCCAGGTCAGCCCCAGCCCCAGCATTTT | CASSPGQPQPQHF | TRBV7-9 | - | - | TRBJ1-5
TGCGCCAGCAGCCAAGACCCCGCCGAGACAGGGGGCTACGAGCAGTACTTC | CASSQDPAETGGYEQYF | TRBV4-3 | - | TRBD1 | TRBJ2-7
TGCGCCAGCCAGACAGGGGACTATAATTCACCCCTCCACTTT | CASQTGDYNSPLHF | TRBV5-1 | - | TRBD1 | TRBJ1-6
TGTGCCAGCAGCTCTGGCTATGAAAAACTGTTTTTT | CASSSGYEKLFF | TRBV6-5 | - | - | TRBJ1-4
TGTGCCAGCAGGCCGGACAGGGGCTGGGAGCAGTACTTC | CASRPDRGWEQYF | TRBV27 | - | TRBD1 | TRBJ2-7
TGTGCCAGCAGTCCGGACAGTAGTAGTGCGTATGGCTACACCTTC | CASSPDSSSAYGYTF | TRBV6-5 | few | - | TRBJ1-2
TGCGCCAGCAGCTTGAACTACTACGAGCAGTACTTC | CASSLNYYEQYF | TRBV5-1 | few | - | TRBJ2-7
TGTGCCAGCACCCTGTTCGATCAGCCCCAGCATTTT | CASTLFDQPQHF | TRBV28 | once | - | TRBJ1-5
TGTGCCAGCAGCCCAAAGTTCACAGGGAGCACTGAAGCTTTCTTT | CASSPKFTGSTEAFF | TRBV11-3 | - | - | TRBJ1-1
TGTGCCAGCATGGCAGGGGGAGAGACCCAGTACTTC | CASMAGGETQYF | TRBV6-6 | - | TRBD1 | TRBJ2-5
TGCGCCAGCAGCTTGAGTGGGGCGGGACAGGGACAGAGCTACACCTTC | CASSLSGAGQGQSYTF | TRBV5-1 | - | TRBD1 | TRBJ1-2
TGTGCCAGCAGTCCGGGAACCGGGACAGGGCGGGCCGGGGAGCTGTTTTTT | CASSPGTGTGRAGELFF | TRBV27 | - | TRBD1 | TRBJ2-2
TGTGCCAGCAGTGGGGACGACAGGGGGCATTATGGCTACACCTTC | CASSGDDRGHYGYTF | TRBV6-1 | - | TRBD1 | TRBJ1-2
TGTGCCAGCAGGCGGGGGAGGGACATCTACGAGCAGTACTTC | CASRRGRDIYEQYF | TRBV2 | - | - | TRBJ2-7
TGTGCCAGCAGCTTGCGGGATGAAGCTTTCTTT | CASSLRDEAFF | TRBV5-8 | - | - | TRBJ1-1
TGTGCCAGCAGCTTAGAGGTAGCAGGGGGCGAGTCCTACGAGCAGTACTTC | CASSLEVAGGESYEQYF | TRBV11-2 | - | TRBD1 | TRBJ2-7
TGTGCCAGCAGCTTAGTAGCCAGGACTAGCGGTTCCTACGAGCAGTACTTC | CASSLVARTSGSYEQYF | TRBV7-2 | few | TRBD2 | TRBJ2-7
TGCGCCAGCAGCTTCGGGAACACCGGGGAGCTGTTTTTT | CASSFGNTGELFF | TRBV5-1 | - | - | TRBJ2-2
TGCGCCAGCAGGGACTCGGGCGTCCCGGGGGTTACGCAGTATTTT | CASRDSGVPGVTQYF | TRBV5-1 | - | - | TRBJ2-3
TGTGCCAGCAGCGTAACCACAACCACTGAAGCTTTCTTT | CASSVTTTTEAFF | TRBV9 | few | - | TRBJ1-1
TGTGCCAGCAGCATGTCCACAGGGGGCCAAGAGACCCAGTACTTC | CASSMSTGGQETQYF | TRBV11-2 | - | TRBD1 | TRBJ2-5
TGTGCCAGCACCAGACTTCCTGTTAGCACAGATACGCAGTATTTT | CASTRLPVSTDTQYF | TRBV6-1 | - | - | TRBJ2-3
TGTGCCAGCACCGCCCTCAAAACCTCCACAAGAAACACCGGGGAGCTGTTTTTT | CASTALKTSTRNTGELFF | TRBV5-4 | - | - | TRBJ2-2
TGTGCCAGCAGCTCAGGGGTTCCCTCCAATGAGCAGTTCTTC | CASSSGVPSNEQFF | TRBV5-4 | - | - | TRBJ2-1
TGCAGCGCAGGCTGGCAGGGGGAATTCTACGAGCAGTACTTC | CSAGWQGEFYEQYF | TRBV29-1 | - | TRBD1 | TRBJ2-7
TGTGCCAGCTCACCGTCACCGCCCGGGACAGGGTCTCAGCCCCAGCATTTT | CASSPSPPGTGSQPQHF | TRBV18 | - | TRBD1 | TRBJ1-5
TGTGCCAGCAGCTCTCCTTACACGGACAGGGGGCAAGAGACCCAGTACTTC | CASSSPYTDRGQETQYF | TRBV2 | few | TRBD1 | TRBJ2-5
TGTGCCAGCTGCAAAGTCCGGGCGGGGACCACAGATACGCAGTATTTT | CASCKVRAGTTDTQYF | TRBV5-8 | - | - | TRBJ2-3
TGTGCCAGCTCACAGACAGGAGTAGCGATTACCGGGGAGCTGTTTTTT | CASSQTGVAITGELFF | TRBV18 | once | - | TRBJ2-2
TGTGCCAGCAACACTAGGGGGGACAGGGGTCAAGAGACCCAGTACTTC | CASNTRGDRGQETQYF | TRBV7-8 | - | TRBD1 | TRBJ2-5